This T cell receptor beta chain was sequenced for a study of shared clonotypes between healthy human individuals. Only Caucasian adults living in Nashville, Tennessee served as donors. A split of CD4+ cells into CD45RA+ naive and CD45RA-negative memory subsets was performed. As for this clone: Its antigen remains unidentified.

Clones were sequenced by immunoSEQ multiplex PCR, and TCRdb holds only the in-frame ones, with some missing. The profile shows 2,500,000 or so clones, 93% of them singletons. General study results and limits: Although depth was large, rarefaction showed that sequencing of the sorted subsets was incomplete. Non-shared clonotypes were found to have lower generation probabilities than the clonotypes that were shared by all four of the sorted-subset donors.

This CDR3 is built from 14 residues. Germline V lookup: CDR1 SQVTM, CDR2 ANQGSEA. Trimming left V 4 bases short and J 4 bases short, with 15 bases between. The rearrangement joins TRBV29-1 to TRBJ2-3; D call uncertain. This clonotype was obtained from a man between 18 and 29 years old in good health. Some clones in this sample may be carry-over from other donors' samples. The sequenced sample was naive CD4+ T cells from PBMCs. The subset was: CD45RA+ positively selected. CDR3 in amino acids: CSVGGGALPDTQYF. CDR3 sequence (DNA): TGCAGCGTTGGCGGCGGAGCCCTTCCAGATACGCAGTATTTT.